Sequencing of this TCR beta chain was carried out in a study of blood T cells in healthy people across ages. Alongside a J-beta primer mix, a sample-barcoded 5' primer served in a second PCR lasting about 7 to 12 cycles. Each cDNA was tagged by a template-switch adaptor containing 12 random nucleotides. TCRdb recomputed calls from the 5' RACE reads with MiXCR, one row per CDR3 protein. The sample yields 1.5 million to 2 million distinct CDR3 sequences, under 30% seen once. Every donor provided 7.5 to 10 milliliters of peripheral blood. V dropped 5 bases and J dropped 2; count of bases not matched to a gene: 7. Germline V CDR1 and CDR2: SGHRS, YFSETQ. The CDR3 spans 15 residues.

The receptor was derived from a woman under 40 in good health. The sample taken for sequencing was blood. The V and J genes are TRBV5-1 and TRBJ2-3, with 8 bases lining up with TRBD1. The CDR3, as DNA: TGCGCCAGCAGGTACCGGGACAGGATCACAGATACGCAGTATTTT. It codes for CASRYRDRITDTQYF.